The sequence of this T cell receptor (beta chain) was determined in a study of T cell repertoires in cytomegalovirus infection. Whole-study context: CMV infection and matching HLA type were both indicated by public TCR beta signatures. Regarding the study as a whole: There were HLA-C-restricted CMV-specific TCR beta clonotypes dominating the ex vivo response.

This CDR3 spans 15 amino acids. V was shortened by 5 bases and J by 6 bases, with 19 bases between the two germline ends. CDR1 is MNHEY, CDR2 SMNVEV, per germline (reference sequence). From the reads, TCRdb called clonotypes with MiXCR, one entry per CDR3 protein. The repertoire holds approximately 990,000 distinct CDR3 sequences, with around 30% as singletons. This clonotype was seen only a few times. Its antigen is not known. The TCR sequence derives from a human donor in good health (CMV status not recorded). Some clones in this sample may be carry-over from other donors' samples. The starting material was cultured CD8+ T cells from PBMCs, obtained from culture after CMV antigen stimulation. The chain uses TRBV27 and TRBJ1-2; TRBD1 might be the D (6 bases). CDR3 sequence: CASSPSQGSRDGYTF. The CDR3 region has the DNA TGTGCCAGCAGTCCTTCACAGGGATCAAGGGATGGCTACACCTTC.